The 25 T cell receptor beta chains below all came from one sample that was sequenced in a study of cytomegalovirus exposure and HLA in healthy donors. PCR was performed using 60 Vbeta and 13 Jbeta primers. Clones were read by immunoSEQ multiplex PCR, and TCRdb kept only the in-frame ones, dropping some. The sample holds about 210,000 clones; 87% are singletons and the top ten take under 1.2%. What was sequenced was PBMCs. These receptors were taken from a boy between 2 and 10 years old in good health and CMV-seronegative.

The J gene is TRBJ2-2, the V gene TRBV18; the match to TRBD2 covers 8 bases. The J segment lost 4 bases and the V segment lost 3 bases, leaving 4 bases of the junction unmatched. The germline V gene encodes CDR1 KGHSH and CDR2 LQKENI. This CDR3 is 15 amino acids long. CDR3 loop: CASSPTSGPTGELFF. In DNA, the CDR3 is TGTGCCAGCTCACCCACTAGCGGACCCACCGGGGAGCTGTTTTTT.

The rearrangement links TRBV6-5 to TRBJ2-5; TRBD2 aligns across 8 bases. This CDR3 comprises 15 residues. Germline lookup yields CDR1 MNHEY and CDR2 SVGAGI. J gave up 2 bases and V 2 bases, and 4 bases lay outside the gene matches. The CDR3 coding sequence is TGTGCCAGCAGTTACGATGCGGGGGGACAAGAGACCCAGTACTTC. Its translation is CASSYDAGGQETQYF.

This clone was counted a few times. Other DNA sequences of this sample code for an identical CDR3. The CDR3 spells CASSLEHEQFF. The CDR3 coding sequence is TGCGCCAGCAGCTTGGAGCATGAGCAGTTCTTC. The V and J genes are TRBV5-1 and TRBJ2-1, with D unclear. With 0 bases removed from V and 8 bases from J, the gap between germline ends came to 3 bases. This CDR3 contains 11 residues. The germline CDR1 and CDR2 sequences are SGHRS and YFSETQ. The variable domain in full, completed from reference TRBV5-1 and TRBJ2-1, reads KAGVTQTPRYLIKTRGQQVTLSCSPISGHRSVSWYQQTPGQGLQFLFEYFSETQRNKGNFPGRFSGRQFSNSRSEMNVSTLELGDSALYLCASSLEHEQFFGPGTRLTVL.

The V gene is TRBV15, the J gene TRBJ1-2; D gene uncertain. The CDR3 runs 15 residues. V lost 1 base to trimming and J lost 2 bases, with 11 bases between them. Germline V lookup: CDR1 LNHNV, CDR2 YYDKDF (reference sequence). The CDR3 DNA reads TGTGCCACCAGCAGAGGAGTCCCGGGAAACTATGGCTACACCTTC. Translation: CATSRGVPGNYGYTF. Drawing the rest from reference TRBV15 and TRBJ1-2, the complete variable domain is DAMVIQNPRYQVTQFGKPVTLSCSQTLNHNVMYWYQQKSSQAPKLLFHYYDKDFNNEADTPDNFQSRRPNTSFCFLDIRSPGLGDTAMYLCATSRGVPGNYGYTFGSGTRLTVV.

CDR3 in amino acids: CASSYEQGARYTEAFF. DNA of the CDR3: TGTGCCAGCAGTTACGAGCAGGGGGCGCGATATACTGAAGCTTTCTTT. This chain links TRBV6-6 with TRBJ1-1; 8 nucleotides align to TRBD1. J gave up 5 bases and V 2 bases, and 10 bases lay outside the gene matches. Germline V gene lookup returns CDR1 MNHNY and CDR2 SVGAGI (reference sequence). This CDR3 has 16 residues.

The genes are TRBV28 and TRBJ1-2; 9 nucleotides agree with TRBD1. CDR1 is MDHEN and CDR2 is SYDVKM in the germline V gene. The V segment lost 10 bases and the J segment 2 bases; nucleotides outside the gene matches: 11. The CDR3 sequence is 15 residues long. CDR3 region: CAIQEDRGWNYGYTF. CDR3 DNA: TGTGCCATTCAAGAGGACAGGGGCTGGAACTATGGCTACACCTTC.

This sequence joins TRBV7-8 and TRBJ2-7; 11 bases fit TRBD2. Looked up from germline, CDR1 is SGHVS and CDR2 is FQNEAQ. Losses at the gene ends were 4 bases for V and 5 bases for J; bases not matched to a gene: 4. The CDR3 is 14 amino acids. The CDR3 loop reads CASSSLAGDHEQYF. The CDR3 region has the DNA TGTGCCAGCAGCTCACTAGCGGGAGACCACGAGCAGTACTTC.

The chain couples TRBV30 to TRBJ2-1; TRBD2 agrees at 11 bases. The CDR3 runs 17 residues. CDR1 is GTSNPN and CDR2 is SVGIG in the germline V gene (reference sequence). Germline trimming cut 3 bases from V and 8 bases from J; bases unmatched to any gene: 15. CDR3 DNA: TGTGCCTGGAGAGGGACGCAACTAGCGGGAGTTGTACATGAGCAGTTCTTC. Amino acids: CAWRGTQLAGVVHEQFF.

The chain links TRBV5-4 to TRBJ2-5; possibly TRBD2 for D (5 bases). This CDR3 has 12 residues. Trimming stripped 3 bases from V and 9 bases from J, with 12 bases between. Germline-derived CDR1 and CDR2 are SGHNT and YYREEE (reference sequence). DNA for the CDR3: TGTGCCAGCAGCTCGGAGGCCCTCGCCCAGTACTTC. Translation: CASSSEALAQYF.

This clone was seen just once. The chain is built from TRBV5-8 and TRBJ2-1, with TRBD2 identical over 7 bases. V was clipped by 3 bases and J by 6 bases; unmatched bases: 6. Germline assignment: CDR1 SGHTS and CDR2 YDEGEE. The CDR3 spans 14 residues. CDR3 DNA: TGTGCCAGCAGCTCCGGACTAGTAATCAATGAGCAGTTCTTC. This gives the protein CASSSGLVINEQFF. The whole variable domain, filled in from reference TRBV5-8 and TRBJ2-1, reads EAGVTQSPTHLIKTRGQQATLRCSPISGHTSVYWYQQALGLGLQFLLWYDEGEERNRGNFPPRFSGRQFPNYSSELNVNALELEDSALYLCASSSGLVINEQFFGPGTRLTVL.

The genes are TRBV6-6 and TRBJ2-1, with 7 bases lining up with TRBD2. The ends lost 6 bases at V and 14 bases at J; junction bases unmatched: 10. This CDR3 has 12 residues. Germline-derived CDR1 and CDR2 are MNHNY and SVGAGI (reference sequence). The CDR3 region has the DNA TGTGCCAGCAGGGGGGACTATCCCGGGGAGTTCTTC. Its protein is CASRGDYPGEFF.

The chain carries TRBV6-1 and TRBJ1-2, with D perhaps TRBD1 (5 bases). Germline V gene sequence: CDR1 MNHNS, CDR2 SASEGT. The CDR3 has 15 residues. With 9 bases removed from V and 2 bases from J, the gap between germline ends came to 19 bases. The CDR3 reads CARSFRGRSNYGYTF. In nucleotides, the CDR3 is TGTGCCAGGTCCTTTAGGGGAAGATCCAACTATGGCTACACCTTC.

The chain combines TRBV5-4 with TRBJ2-5, with a weak D call TRBD1 (5 bases). The germline V and J ends were trimmed by 1 base and 3 bases, with 10 bases remaining between them. The CDR3 has 14 residues. The V gene's germline CDR1 is SGHNT and CDR2 YYREEE (reference sequence). The CDR3 is CASSLLKTEETQYF. The CDR3 nucleotides read TGTGCCAGCAGCTTGCTTAAGACAGAAGAGACCCAGTACTTC. Variable domain in full (rest from reference TRBV5-4 and TRBJ2-5): ETGVTQSPTHLIKTRGQQVTLRCSSQSGHNTVSWYQQALGQGPQFIFQYYREEENGRGNFPPRFSGLQFPNYSSELNVNALELDDSALYLCASSLLKTEETQYFGPGTRLLVL.

The V and J genes are TRBV7-2 and TRBJ2-7; 12 bases match TRBD2. CDR1 is SGHTA and CDR2 is FQGNSA in the germline V gene. Trimming took 5 bases from V and 4 from J; bases not matched to a gene: 6. The CDR3 covers 15 residues. The CDR3 protein is CASSLGGLAGYEQYF. In nucleotides, the CDR3 is TGTGCCAGCAGCCTAGGTGGACTAGCGGGGTACGAGCAGTACTTC.

The CDR3 coding sequence is TGTGCCAGCAGCAGGAACACTGAAGCTTTCTTT. This gives the protein CASSRNTEAFF. The V and J genes are TRBV28 and TRBJ1-1; D is ambiguous. Germline loops: CDR1 MDHEN, CDR2 SYDVKM. V was cut by 6 bases and J by 1 base, with 3 bases left in between. CDR3 size: 11 residues.

This clone was observed a single time. The chain uses TRBV9 and TRBJ2-5; tentatively, D is TRBD2 (6 bases). The end of the DNA fits TRBJ2-7 better, so the J call may be wrong. CDR3 length: 15 amino acids. Germline CDR1 is SGDLS and CDR2 is YYNGEE. The CDR3 nucleotides read TGTGCCAGCAGCGCCCGGGACGGGAGCTCCTACGAGCAGTACTTC. Encoded protein: CASSARDGSSYEQYF.

This rearrangement joins TRBV7-9 to TRBJ2-7, with D perhaps matching TRBD1 (6 bases). Germline V lookup: CDR1 SEHNR, CDR2 FQNEAQ (reference sequence). The CDR3 is made up of 14 amino acids. V was pared by 7 bases and J by 2 bases, with 15 bases between. The CDR3 region has the DNA TGTGCCAGCACCCTAAGGGGGTTGCCCTACGAGCAGTACTTC. It encodes CASTLRGLPYEQYF.

Remarks on this clone: Other DNA sequences in the sample encode the same CDR3. The chain links TRBV27 to TRBJ1-4, with 9 bases aligning to TRBD1. V dropped 5 bases and J dropped 5; count of bases not matched to a gene: 3. CDR1 is MNHEY, CDR2 SMNVEV, per germline (reference sequence). This CDR3 comprises 14 residues. As DNA, the CDR3 is TGTGCCAGCAGTCCCGGGACAGGGAATGAAAAACTGTTTTTT. Protein sequence: CASSPGTGNEKLFF.

In nucleotides, the CDR3 is TGTGCCAGCAGCTCCCCGGGACAGGGGTACAATGAGCAGTTCTTC. It yields the protein CASSSPGQGYNEQFF. This rearrangement joins TRBV7-9 to TRBJ2-1; 10 bases match TRBD1. This CDR3 is built from 15 residues. The V gene end was trimmed by 4 bases and the J gene end by 4 bases; junction bases not matched to a gene: 4. Germline CDR1 is SEHNR and CDR2 is FQNEAQ (reference sequence).

This clone has just one count. This sequence joins TRBV9 and TRBJ2-7; the match to TRBD2 covers 9 bases. Germline CDR1 is SGDLS and CDR2 is YYNGEE. CDR3 length: 15 amino acids. V shed 2 bases and J 2 bases; nucleotides not matched to a gene: 5. CDR3 amino acids: CASSVEAGGAYEQYF. Here the CDR3 DNA reads TGTGCCAGCAGCGTGGAAGCGGGGGGTGCCTACGAGCAGTACTTC. Filled out from reference TRBV9 and TRBJ2-7, the complete variable domain reads DSGVTQTPKHLITATGQRVTLRCSPRSGDLSVYWYQQSLDQGLQFLIQYYNGEERAKGNILERFSAQQFPDLHSELNLSSLELGDSALYFCASSVEAGGAYEQYFGPGTRLTVT.

The chain employs TRBV29-1 and TRBJ2-5; no definite D call. The CDR3 sequence is 11 residues long. Trimming removed 4 bases at V and 4 bases at J, with 7 bases between. Germline values: CDR1 SQVTM, CDR2 ANQGSEA. The CDR3 reads CSVAGLETQYF. The CDR3 DNA is TGCAGCGTTGCGGGTTTAGAGACCCAGTACTTC.

This rearrangement joins TRBV5-1 to TRBJ2-7; 10 nucleotides align to TRBD2. The V and J ends lost 0 bases and 2 bases, in that order; junction bases with no gene match: 2. CDR3 length: 15 residues. CDR1 is SGHRS and CDR2 is YFSETQ in the germline V gene. In DNA form, the CDR3 reads TGCGCCAGCAGCTTGGAAAGCGGGGGGGCCTACGAGCAGTACTTC. Translation gives CASSLESGGAYEQYF.

The genes are TRBV6-5 and TRBJ1-2; the D gene is possibly TRBD1 (6 bases). Germline V gene data show CDR1 as MNHEY and CDR2 as SVGAGI. Between the trimmed V and J ends, which lost 6 bases and 4 bases, there was a span of 15 bases. The CDR3 is 14 residues long. The CDR3 DNA reads TGTGCCAGCAGCCCCCCGGGACAAGGCTATGGCTACACCTTC. As protein: CASSPPGQGYGYTF.

The chain combines TRBV10-3 with TRBJ2-7; D remains ambiguous. Germline V gene lookup returns CDR1 ENHRY and CDR2 SYGVKD. CDR3 size: 13 residues. The V end was cut by 4 bases, the J end by 1 base, with 8 bases between. As DNA, the CDR3 is TGTGCCATCAGTGGCGAGGAATCCTACGAGCAGTACTTC. Amino acid sequence: CAISGEESYEQYF.

The chain joins TRBV6-5 to TRBJ2-7, with 13 nucleotides matching TRBD2. Germline V gene data show CDR1 as MNHEY and CDR2 as SVGAGI. Unmatched junction bases numbered 5, after V lost 5 bases and J lost 4 bases. The CDR3 length is 15 residues. For the CDR3, the DNA is TGTGCCAGCAGTATAGGACTAGCGGGGGTTTACGAGCAGTACTTC. It codes for CASSIGLAGVYEQYF.